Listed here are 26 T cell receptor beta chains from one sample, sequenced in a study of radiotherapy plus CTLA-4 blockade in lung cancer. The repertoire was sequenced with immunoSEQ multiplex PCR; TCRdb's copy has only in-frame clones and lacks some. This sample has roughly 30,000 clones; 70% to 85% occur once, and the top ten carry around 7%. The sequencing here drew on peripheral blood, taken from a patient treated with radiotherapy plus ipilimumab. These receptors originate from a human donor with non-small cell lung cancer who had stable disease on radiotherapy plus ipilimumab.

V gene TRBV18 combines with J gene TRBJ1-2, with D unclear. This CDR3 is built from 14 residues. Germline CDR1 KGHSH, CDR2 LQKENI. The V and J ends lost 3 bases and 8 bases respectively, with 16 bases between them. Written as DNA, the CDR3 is TGTGCCAGCTCACCGATAACGGACGGACGGGGCTACACCTTC. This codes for CASSPITDGRGYTF.

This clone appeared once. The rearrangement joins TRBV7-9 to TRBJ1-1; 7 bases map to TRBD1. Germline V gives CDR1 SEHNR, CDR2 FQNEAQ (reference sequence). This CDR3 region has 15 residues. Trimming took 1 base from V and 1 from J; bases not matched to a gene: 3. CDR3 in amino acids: CASSLGQGPNTEAFF. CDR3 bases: TGTGCCAGCAGCTTAGGACAGGGACCGAACACTGAAGCTTTCTTT.

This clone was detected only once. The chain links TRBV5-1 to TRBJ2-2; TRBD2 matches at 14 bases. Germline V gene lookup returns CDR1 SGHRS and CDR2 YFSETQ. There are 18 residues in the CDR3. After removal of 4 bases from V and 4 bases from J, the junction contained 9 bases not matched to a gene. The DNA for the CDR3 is TGCGCCAGCAGCATCCGGACTAGCGGGGGGCGGAGCACCGGGGAGCTGTTTTTT. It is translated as CASSIRTSGGRSTGELFF. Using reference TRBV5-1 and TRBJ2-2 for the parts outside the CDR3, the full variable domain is KAGVTQTPRYLIKTRGQQVTLSCSPISGHRSVSWYQQTPGQGLQFLFEYFSETQRNKGNFPGRFSGRQFSNSRSEMNVSTLELGDSALYLCASSIRTSGGRSTGELFFGEGSRLTVL.

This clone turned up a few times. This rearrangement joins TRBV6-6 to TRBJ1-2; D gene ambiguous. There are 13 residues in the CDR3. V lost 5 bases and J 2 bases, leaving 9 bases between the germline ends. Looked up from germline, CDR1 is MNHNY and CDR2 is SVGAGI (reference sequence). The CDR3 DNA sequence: TGTGCCAGCAGTAGCAACCCCAACTATGGCTACACCTTC. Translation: CASSSNPNYGYTF.

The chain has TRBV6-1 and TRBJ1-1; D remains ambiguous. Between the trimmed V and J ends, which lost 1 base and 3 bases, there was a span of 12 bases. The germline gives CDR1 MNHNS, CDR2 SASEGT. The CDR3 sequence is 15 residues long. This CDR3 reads CASSEGSMLDTEAFF. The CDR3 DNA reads TGTGCCAGCAGTGAAGGGTCCATGCTGGACACTGAAGCTTTCTTT.

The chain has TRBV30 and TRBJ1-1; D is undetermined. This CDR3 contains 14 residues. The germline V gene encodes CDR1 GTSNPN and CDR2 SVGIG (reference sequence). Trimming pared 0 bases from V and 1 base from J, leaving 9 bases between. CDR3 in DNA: TGTGCCTGGAGTGTTCGGCTTCCGAACACTGAAGCTTTCTTT. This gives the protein CAWSVRLPNTEAFF.

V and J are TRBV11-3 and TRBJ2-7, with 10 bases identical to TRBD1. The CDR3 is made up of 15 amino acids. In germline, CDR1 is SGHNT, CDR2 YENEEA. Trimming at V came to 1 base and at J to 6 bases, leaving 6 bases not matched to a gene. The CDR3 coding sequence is TGTGCCAGCAGCTTAGGAGGGACAGGGGTCGGCGAGCAGTACTTC. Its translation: CASSLGGTGVGEQYF.

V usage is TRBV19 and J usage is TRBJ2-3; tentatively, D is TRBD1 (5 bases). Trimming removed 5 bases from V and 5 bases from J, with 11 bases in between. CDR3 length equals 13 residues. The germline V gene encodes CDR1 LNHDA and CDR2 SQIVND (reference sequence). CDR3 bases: TGTGCCAGTAGTTCCCAGGGCCTAGATACGCAGTATTTT. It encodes CASSSQGLDTQYF.

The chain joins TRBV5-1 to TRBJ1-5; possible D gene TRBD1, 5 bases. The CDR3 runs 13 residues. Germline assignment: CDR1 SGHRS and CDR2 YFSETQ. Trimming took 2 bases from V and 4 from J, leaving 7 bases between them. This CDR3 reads CASSLGENQPQHF. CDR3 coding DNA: TGCGCCAGCAGCTTAGGGGAGAATCAGCCCCAGCATTTT.

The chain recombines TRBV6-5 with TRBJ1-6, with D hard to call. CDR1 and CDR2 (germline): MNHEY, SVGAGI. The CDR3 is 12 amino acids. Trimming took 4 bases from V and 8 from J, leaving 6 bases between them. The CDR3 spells CASSSPDSPLHF. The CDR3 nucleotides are TGTGCCAGCAGTTCCCCCGATTCACCCCTCCACTTT.

The CDR3 nucleotides read TGCGCCAGCAGCCAAGAGGGGGGACAGATTTCCTACGAGCAGTACTTC. It specifies CASSQEGGQISYEQYF. V usage is TRBV4-3 and J usage is TRBJ2-7; possible D gene TRBD1, 7 bases. Deletions cut 0 bases from V and 1 base from J, with 13 bases between. Looked up from germline, CDR1 is LGHNA and CDR2 is YSLEER. CDR3 length: 16 amino acids.

The DNA for the CDR3 is TGTGCCAGCAGCTTAAGCTCCTACGAGCAGTACTTC. The encoded protein is CASSLSSYEQYF. The genes are TRBV7-8 and TRBJ2-7; D is undetermined. CDR1 and CDR2 (germline): SGHVS, FQNEAQ. This CDR3 region has 12 residues. Between the trimmed V and J ends, which lost 2 bases and 0 bases, there was a span of 2 bases.

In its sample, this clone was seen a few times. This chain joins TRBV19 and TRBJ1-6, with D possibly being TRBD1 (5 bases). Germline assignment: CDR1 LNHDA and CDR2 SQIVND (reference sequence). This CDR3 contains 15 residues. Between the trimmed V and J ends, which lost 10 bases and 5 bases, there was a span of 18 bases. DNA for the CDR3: TGTGCCACCACCGTCGGGACGGCGAATAATTCACCCCTCCACTTT. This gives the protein CATTVGTANNSPLHF.

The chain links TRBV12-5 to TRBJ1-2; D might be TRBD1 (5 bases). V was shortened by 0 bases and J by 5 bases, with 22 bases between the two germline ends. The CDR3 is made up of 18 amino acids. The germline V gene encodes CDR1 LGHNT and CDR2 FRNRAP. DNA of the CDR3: TGTGCTAGTGGTTTGGTACTAAGTGTTCGGGGGGAGAGGTATGGCTACACCTTC. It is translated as CASGLVLSVRGERYGYTF.

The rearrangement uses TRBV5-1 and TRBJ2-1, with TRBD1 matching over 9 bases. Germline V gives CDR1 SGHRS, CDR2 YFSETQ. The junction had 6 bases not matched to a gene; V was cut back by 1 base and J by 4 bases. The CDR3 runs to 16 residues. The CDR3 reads CASSLRPDRGYNEQFF. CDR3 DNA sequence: TGCGCCAGCAGCTTGCGTCCGGACAGGGGTTACAATGAGCAGTTCTTC. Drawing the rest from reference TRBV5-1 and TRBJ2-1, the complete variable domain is KAGVTQTPRYLIKTRGQQVTLSCSPISGHRSVSWYQQTPGQGLQFLFEYFSETQRNKGNFPGRFSGRQFSNSRSEMNVSTLELGDSALYLCASSLRPDRGYNEQFFGPGTRLTVL.

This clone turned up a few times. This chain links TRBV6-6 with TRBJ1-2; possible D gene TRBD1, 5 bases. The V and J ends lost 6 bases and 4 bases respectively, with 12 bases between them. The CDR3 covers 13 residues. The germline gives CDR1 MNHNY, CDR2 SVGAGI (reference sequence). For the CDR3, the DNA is TGTGCCAGCAGGACCGGGACGGGCTATGGCTACACCTTC. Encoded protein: CASRTGTGYGYTF.

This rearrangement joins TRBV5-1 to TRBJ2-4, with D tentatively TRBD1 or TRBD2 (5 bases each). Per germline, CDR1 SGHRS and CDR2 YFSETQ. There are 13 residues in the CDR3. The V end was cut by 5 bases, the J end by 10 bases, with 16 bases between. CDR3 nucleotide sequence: TGCGCCAGCAGTCGGGAAGGGACCGGGATTCAGTACTTC. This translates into CASSREGTGIQYF.

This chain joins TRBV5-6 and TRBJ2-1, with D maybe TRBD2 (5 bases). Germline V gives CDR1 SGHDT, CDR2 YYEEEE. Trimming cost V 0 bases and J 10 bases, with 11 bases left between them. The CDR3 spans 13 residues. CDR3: CASSLVRSGEQFF. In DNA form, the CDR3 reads TGTGCCAGCAGCTTGGTTAGGTCGGGAGAGCAGTTCTTC.

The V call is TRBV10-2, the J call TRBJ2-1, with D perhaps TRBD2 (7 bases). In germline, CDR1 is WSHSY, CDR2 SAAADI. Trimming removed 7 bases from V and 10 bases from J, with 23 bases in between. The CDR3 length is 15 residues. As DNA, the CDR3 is TGCGCCAGCACCGCCGCGGGGGCCTCGCCGGGGGAGCAGTTCTTC. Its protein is CASTAAGASPGEQFF.

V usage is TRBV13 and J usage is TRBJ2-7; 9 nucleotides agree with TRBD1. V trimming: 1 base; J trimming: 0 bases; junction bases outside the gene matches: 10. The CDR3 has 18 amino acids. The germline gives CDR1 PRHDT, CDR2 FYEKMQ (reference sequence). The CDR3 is CASSLADRGFDVSYEQYF. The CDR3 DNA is TGTGCCAGCAGCTTAGCGGACAGGGGCTTCGACGTCTCCTACGAGCAGTACTTC.

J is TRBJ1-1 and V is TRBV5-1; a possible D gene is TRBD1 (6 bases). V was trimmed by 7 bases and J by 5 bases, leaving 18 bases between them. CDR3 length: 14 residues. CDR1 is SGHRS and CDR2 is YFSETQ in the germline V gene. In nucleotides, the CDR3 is TGCGCCAGCGCGGAGGGGGAGGGAACTACTGAAGCTTTCTTT. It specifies CASAEGEGTTEAFF.

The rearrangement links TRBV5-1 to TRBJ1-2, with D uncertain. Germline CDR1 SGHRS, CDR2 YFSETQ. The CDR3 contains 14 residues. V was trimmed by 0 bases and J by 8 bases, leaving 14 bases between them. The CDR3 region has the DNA TGCGCCAGCAGCTTGGCCTCGGGCAGCGGCGGCTACACCTTC. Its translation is CASSLASGSGGYTF.

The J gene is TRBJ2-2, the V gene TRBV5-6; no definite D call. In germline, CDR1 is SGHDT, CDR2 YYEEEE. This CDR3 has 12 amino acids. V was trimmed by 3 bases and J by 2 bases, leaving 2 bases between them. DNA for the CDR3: TGTGCCAGCAGCTCAAACACCGGGGAGCTGTTTTTT. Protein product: CASSSNTGELFF.

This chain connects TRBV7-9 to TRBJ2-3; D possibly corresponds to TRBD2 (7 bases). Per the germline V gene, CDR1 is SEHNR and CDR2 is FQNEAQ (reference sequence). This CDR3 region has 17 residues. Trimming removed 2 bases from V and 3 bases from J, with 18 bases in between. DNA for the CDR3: TGTGCCAGCAGCTTATATCCGGGGGGCGTTTTAACAGATACGCAGTATTTT. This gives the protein CASSLYPGGVLTDTQYF.

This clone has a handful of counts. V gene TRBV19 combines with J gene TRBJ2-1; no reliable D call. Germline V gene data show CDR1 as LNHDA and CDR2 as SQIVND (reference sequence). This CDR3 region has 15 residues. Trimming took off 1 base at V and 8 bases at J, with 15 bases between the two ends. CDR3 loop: CASSIVSGQLDEQFF. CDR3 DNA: TGTGCCAGTAGTATAGTGTCTGGGCAGCTAGATGAGCAGTTCTTC.

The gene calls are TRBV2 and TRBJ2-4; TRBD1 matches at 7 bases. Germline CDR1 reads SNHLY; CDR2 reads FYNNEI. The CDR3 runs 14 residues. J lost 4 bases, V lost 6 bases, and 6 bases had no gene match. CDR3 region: CASSPGTEKNIQYF. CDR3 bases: TGTGCCAGCAGCCCCGGGACAGAAAAAAACATTCAGTACTTC.